Listed here are 21 T cell receptor beta chains from one sample, sequenced in a study of response to subunit inactivated influenza vaccine (dated by TCRdb to between 2017 and 2018). The library was built by means of RT-PCR. The sequencer was an Illumina HiSeq 2500. TCRdb redid the processing of the public reads, applying fastp at Q25 and MiXCR, and retained in-frame beta chains. Rows matching on CDR3 protein sequence are summarized as one entry with the most common DNA and genes. In all, the sample holds about 540,000 distinct CDR3 sequences, and under 30% of those were seen once. The ten largest clones represent approximately 2.9% of the sample. This sample also appeared in a second study, on T cells expressing NK-cell markers. According to the second study: 5'RACE template switching, by which a universal primer site and unique molecular identifiers were added, was used to make TCR beta cDNA libraries.

Here the sequenced sample was CD4+ T cells sorted from PBMCs, taken 12 days after vaccination. The receptors stem from a middle-aged man who received an inactivated influenza vaccine. Donor details come from another sample of the same person, matched by shared clones.

This clonotype has only a few counts. The chain carries TRBV20-1 and TRBJ1-5, with 8 bases fitting TRBD1. Germline V gives CDR1 DFQATT, CDR2 SNEGSKA (reference sequence). The CDR3 is made up of 15 amino acids. With 4 bases clipped from V and 6 bases from J, the junction kept 11 bases outside the gene matches. CDR3 sequence (DNA): TGCAGTGCTACAACAAGGACAGGGACGACTCAGCCCCAGCATTTT. This sequence encodes CSATTRTGTTQPQHF.

This chain joins TRBV7-8 and TRBJ2-3; possibly TRBD1 or TRBD2 for D (6 bases each). V was clipped by 1 base and J by 3 bases, with 20 bases between them. Germline V lookup: CDR1 SGHVS, CDR2 FQNEAQ. The CDR3 is 18 residues long. The CDR3 nucleotides read TGTGCCAGCAGCTTAGGAACAGGACTACAGGGCCCGACAGATACGCAGTATTTT. It encodes CASSLGTGLQGPTDTQYF.

The V gene is TRBV5-6, the J gene TRBJ2-5, with TRBD1 identical over 12 bases. Germline V gene lookup returns CDR1 SGHDT and CDR2 YYEEEE. The V gene end was trimmed by 2 bases and the J gene end by 4 bases; junction bases not matched to a gene: 6. This CDR3 contains 16 residues. In DNA form, the CDR3 reads TGTGCCAGCAGCTTACCGGGACAGGGGGCTTCAGAGACCCAGTACTTC. This codes for CASSLPGQGASETQYF.

This clonotype was detected a few times. The V gene is TRBV18, the J gene TRBJ2-5; D unclear. CDR1 and CDR2 from the germline V gene are KGHSH and LQKENI. V was trimmed by 3 bases and J by 3 bases, leaving 8 bases between them. This CDR3 has 13 residues. The CDR3 sequence: CASSPPLEETQYF. CDR3 bases: TGTGCCAGCTCACCCCCCCTAGAAGAGACCCAGTACTTC.

The chain carries TRBV11-1 and TRBJ1-3; no definite D call. The CDR3 is 19 amino acids. With 5 bases removed from V and 0 bases from J, the gap between germline ends came to 23 bases. Germline V lookup: CDR1 SGHAT, CDR2 FQDESV (reference sequence). The CDR3 here is CASSPPGGRKDTSGNTIYF. In DNA, the CDR3 is TGTGCCAGCAGCCCTCCTGGAGGGCGCAAGGATACCTCTGGAAACACCATATATTTT.

This clonotype was counted ten times or more. The chain employs TRBV6-1 and TRBJ2-7; 13 bases are a match to TRBD2. Germline CDR1 and CDR2: MNHNS and SASEGT. Trimming at V came to 5 bases and at J to 0 bases, leaving 1 base not matched to a gene. The CDR3 spans 15 residues. The CDR3 nucleotides read TGTGCCAGCAGTCGGACTAGCGGGAGCTCCTACGAGCAGTACTTC. Protein sequence: CASSRTSGSSYEQYF.

This rearrangement joins TRBV10-1 to TRBJ1-6; tentatively, D is TRBD1 (5 bases). CDR3 length equals 13 residues. Trimming pared 3 bases from V and 8 bases from J, leaving 8 bases between. In germline, CDR1 is WNHNN, CDR2 SYGVQD (reference sequence). The CDR3 bases are TGCGCCAGCAGTGAAGGGGCCCATTCACCCCTCCACTTT. Protein product: CASSEGAHSPLHF.

This clonotype has a handful of counts. The V gene is TRBV4-2, the J gene TRBJ2-4; 11 nucleotides agree with TRBD2. The CDR3 runs 15 residues. Germline V gene data show CDR1 as LGHNA and CDR2 as YNFKEQ. The J segment lost 1 base and the V segment lost 5 bases, leaving 1 base of the junction unmatched. The CDR3 DNA sequence: TGTGCCAGCAGCTCTAGCGGGGGGGCCAAAAACATTCAGTACTTC. Its translation is CASSSSGGAKNIQYF.

The CDR3 region is CASSLGTVAGGRYEQYF. The CDR3, as DNA: TGTGCCAGCAGCTTAGGGACAGTGGCCGGGGGGAGGTACGAGCAGTACTTC. The V and J genes are TRBV7-9 and TRBJ2-7, with a tentative D call TRBD2 (7 bases). Germline CDR1 and CDR2: SEHNR and FQNEAQ (reference sequence). CDR3 length: 17 amino acids. V was pared by 1 base and J by 4 bases, with 20 bases between.

This clonotype has a handful of counts. The V call is TRBV11-1, the J call TRBJ2-1, with D hard to call. CDR3 length equals 21 residues. The germline V and J ends were trimmed by 4 bases and 4 bases, with 32 bases remaining between them. Germline values: CDR1 SGHAT, CDR2 FQDESV (reference sequence). In DNA, the CDR3 is TGTGCCAGCAGCTCCAACCCCCTTACAGTGCCCAAACGAGAACCGTACAATGAGCAGTTCTTC. It specifies CASSSNPLTVPKREPYNEQFF.

The V gene is TRBV4-2, the J gene TRBJ2-5; possible D gene TRBD2, 5 bases. The ends were cut back, 5 bases at V and 5 bases at J, with 18 bases in the middle. The CDR3 contains 15 residues. Germline V gene data show CDR1 as LGHNA and CDR2 as YNFKEQ. CDR3 loop: CASSTPTRGEETQYF. CDR3 in DNA: TGTGCCAGCAGCACACCCACGCGTGGGGAGGAGACCCAGTACTTC.

V gene TRBV20-1 combines with J gene TRBJ2-7; D remains unclear. This CDR3 comprises 12 residues. Between the trimmed V and J ends, which lost 2 bases and 1 base, there was a span of 6 bases. CDR1 and CDR2 (germline): DFQATT, SNEGSKA (reference sequence). The CDR3 DNA is TGCAGTGCTAGAAGGCAGTCCTACGAGCAGTACTTC. Protein product: CSARRQSYEQYF.

Only a few counts were recorded for this clonotype. This sequence joins TRBV20-1 and TRBJ1-3; no firm D call. This CDR3 has 14 amino acids. Trimming took 3 bases from V and 4 from J, leaving 13 bases between them. The V gene's germline CDR1 is DFQATT and CDR2 SNEGSKA (reference sequence). CDR3 nucleotides: TGCAGTGCTAGGAACGCTCTAGGGGGAAACACCATATATTTT. Its protein is CSARNALGGNTIYF.

The chain uses TRBV3-1 and TRBJ2-1; tentative D call: TRBD1 (5 bases). The V gene's germline CDR1 is LGHDT and CDR2 YNNKEL (reference sequence). V was clipped by 1 base and J by 13 bases, with 11 bases between them. The CDR3 extends over 12 amino acids. In nucleotides, the CDR3 is TGTGCCAGCAGCCAAGCGACAGCGAGACAGTTCTTC. It translates to CASSQATARQFF.

The chain is built from TRBV7-2 and TRBJ1-1; 8 nucleotides match TRBD1. V gave up 3 bases and J gave up 1 base; unmatched junction bases: 7. The CDR3 totals 16 residues. Germline loops: CDR1 SGHTA, CDR2 FQGNSA. DNA for the CDR3: TGTGCCAGCAGCTTGTATCCGGGACAGGCGAACACTGAAGCTTTCTTT. Amino acid sequence: CASSLYPGQANTEAFF.

This clonotype was counted many times. The chain carries TRBV20-1 and TRBJ1-6; perhaps TRBD1 as D (5 bases). V lost 3 bases and J lost 6, with 9 bases in between. Germline V gene lookup returns CDR1 DFQATT and CDR2 SNEGSKA (reference sequence). This CDR3 comprises 13 residues. The CDR3 reads CSARGTANSPLHF. CDR3 DNA sequence: TGCAGTGCTAGGGGGACGGCTAATTCACCCCTCCACTTT.

CDR3 DNA sequence: TGTGCCAGCAGCTCTTACAAAAACATTCAGTACTTC. Protein sequence: CASSSYKNIQYF. The chain has TRBV7-2 and TRBJ2-4; D is ambiguous. Germline V gene data show CDR1 as SGHTA and CDR2 as FQGNSA. This CDR3 contains 12 residues. The V and J ends lost 4 bases and 3 bases respectively, with 4 bases between them. The full variable domain, completed using reference TRBV7-2 and TRBJ2-4, is GAGVSQSPSNKVTEKGKDVELRCDPISGHTALYWYRQSLGQGLEFLIYFQGNSAPDKSGLPSDRFSAERTGGSVSTLTIQRTQQEDSAVYLCASSSYKNIQYFGAGTRLSVL.

The V gene is TRBV24-1, the J gene TRBJ1-5; D might be TRBD1 (5 bases). The CDR3 has 12 amino acids. Germline-derived CDR1 and CDR2 are KGHDR and SFDVKD. Trimming left V 7 bases short and J 8 bases short, with 11 bases between. The CDR3 here is CATSEGLEPQHF. The CDR3 region has the DNA TGTGCCACCAGCGAGGGGTTGGAGCCCCAGCATTTT.

This clonotype has only a few counts. The gene calls are TRBV6-1 and TRBJ2-7; weak D call: TRBD1 (6 bases). Per germline, CDR1 MNHNS and CDR2 SASEGT. This CDR3 is built from 14 residues. Trimming left V 5 bases short and J 3 bases short, with 14 bases between. CDR3 loop: CASSTSRTVYEQYF. DNA of the CDR3: TGTGCCAGCAGTACCTCAAGGACAGTCTACGAGCAGTACTTC.

The chain recombines TRBV5-1 with TRBJ2-5; TRBD1 is a possible D gene (5 bases). Germline CDR1 reads SGHRS; CDR2 reads YFSETQ. The V gene lost 4 bases and the J gene lost 4 bases, with 14 bases spanning the gap. This CDR3 is built from 14 residues. CDR3 nucleotides: TGCGCCAGCAGCCCACTCAGGGTAGCAGAGACCCAGTACTTC. It is translated as CASSPLRVAETQYF.

This clonotype has a handful of counts. The chain has TRBV28 and TRBJ2-1; 8 nucleotides line up with TRBD2. This CDR3 region has 16 residues. Germline-derived CDR1 and CDR2 are MDHEN and SYDVKM. The V gene end was trimmed by 10 bases and the J gene end by 1 base; junction bases not matched to a gene: 12. CDR3 loop: CAIESGGPRSYNEQFF. CDR3 DNA: TGTGCCATCGAGTCGGGAGGGCCTAGGTCCTACAATGAGCAGTTCTTC.